This T cell receptor beta chain was retrieved from a study of shared clonotypes between healthy human individuals. Findings and caveats of the study: Naive subsets generally exceeded memory subsets in estimated richness. It was the non-shared clonotypes that had lower generation probabilities than clonotypes shared by all four donors. The represented genetic and exposure-history diversity was limited by the small number of donors.

A few counts support this clone. Its antigen is undetermined. Samples underwent the assay at deep level. Data came from immunoSEQ multiplex PCR; TCRdb stores just in-frame clones and leaves some out. The table records some 1.4 million clones, roughly 96% of them present only once. The TCR was taken from a man in his thirties or forties in good health. The sample comprised naive CD4+ T cells sorted from blood. This sample's subset: CD45RA+ positively selected.

The CDR3 DNA follows: TGTGCCAGCAGCCAAGGGGCCGCGGGCGGTGGTAACATTCAGTACTTC. Protein: CASSQGAAGGGNIQYF. The rearrangement uses TRBV14 and TRBJ2-4, with TRBD2 as a possible D gene (5 bases). Trimming took 1 base from V and 7 from J, leaving 17 bases between them. CDR1 and CDR2 (germline): SGHDN, FVKESK. CDR3 length equals 16 residues.